What follows are 14 T cell receptor beta chains derived from one specimen sequenced in a study of T cells in Graves' hyperthyroidism and ophthalmopathy. Amplification of TCR beta CDR3 regions used RNA as the template. Researchers ran a first-round RT-PCR on the TCR CDR3 using the HTBI primer set. One entry per CDR3 protein results from TCRdb running MiXCR on the multiplex PCR reads. The sample yields 450,000 to 650,000 distinct CDR3 sequences, 15% to 20% seen once. The sample consisted of blood. The receptor set was obtained from a woman between 18 and 29 years old with Graves' ophthalmopathy.

This clonotype was detected once. The germline gene is not matched at one end of the junction; a read error may be the cause. The rearrangement joins TRBV9 to TRBJ1-1, with a possible D match to TRBD1 (5 bases). Germline CDR1 and CDR2: SGDLS and YYNGEE. The CDR3 has 15 amino acids. This CDR3 reads CAGSVTGGMNTEAFF. In DNA form, the CDR3 reads TGTGCCGGCAGCGTTACCGGGGGGATGAACACTGAAGCTTTCTTT. The whole variable domain, remainder taken from reference TRBV9 and TRBJ1-1, is DSGVTQTPKHLITATGQRVTLRCSPRSGDLSVYWYQQSLDQGLQFLIQYYNGEERAKGNILERFSAQQFPDLHSELNLSSLELGDSALYFCAGSVTGGMNTEAFFGQGTRLTVV.

In its sample, this clonotype was seen many times. V and J are TRBV6-1 and TRBJ2-1; 13 bases agree with TRBD2. Germline trimming cut 6 bases from V and 3 bases from J; bases unmatched to any gene: 8. Germline V gives CDR1 MNHNS, CDR2 SASEGT. CDR3 length equals 17 residues. The CDR3 coding sequence is TGTGCCAGCAGATCTTGGACTAGCGGGGGCCACTACAATGAGCAGTTCTTC. Protein product: CASRSWTSGGHYNEQFF.

This clonotype was counted ten times or more. This sequence joins TRBV27 and TRBJ1-5, with D perhaps matching TRBD1 (5 bases). The germline V and J ends were trimmed by 6 bases and 3 bases, with 9 bases remaining between them. Germline V gene lookup returns CDR1 MNHEY and CDR2 SMNVEV (reference sequence). The CDR3 is made up of 13 amino acids. CDR3 bases: TGTGCCAGCAGCAGACAGAACAATCAGCCCCAGCATTTT. Translating gives CASSRQNNQPQHF.

This clonotype has just a few counts. As DNA, the CDR3 is TGTGCCACGGGGGACGGTAGCTCCTACGAGCAGTACTTC. Amino acid sequence: CATGDGSSYEQYF. V is TRBV24-1 and J is TRBJ2-7; either TRBD1 or TRBD2 may supply D (5 bases each). Germline CDR1 is KGHDR and CDR2 is SFDVKD. V lost 10 bases and J lost 0, with 12 bases in between. CDR3 length: 13 residues.

On this clonotype itself: An end of the junction differs from the germline gene, which may be a read error. V and J are TRBV7-2 and TRBJ2-1, with TRBD2 matching 10 bases. The germline V gene encodes CDR1 SGHTA and CDR2 FQGNSA. The CDR3 has 18 residues. The CDR3 bases are TGTGCCAGCACCTTACCCTTTCAGCGGGAGGGGGGGTTGAATGAGCAGTTCTTC. Amino acid sequence: CASTLPFQREGGLNEQFF.

The rearrangement links TRBV7-3 to TRBJ2-1, with 12 bases matching TRBD2. V trimming: 2 bases; J trimming: 10 bases; junction bases outside the gene matches: 9. Looked up from germline, CDR1 is SGHTA and CDR2 is FQGTGA. CDR3 size: 16 residues. CDR3 protein: CASSLSLAGGGGEQFF. The DNA for the CDR3 is TGTGCCAGCAGCTTATCCCTAGCGGGAGGGGGGGGAGAGCAGTTCTTC.

CDR3 bases: TGTGCCAGCAGTTTTGGAGGTCTCACAGATGGGGGCGAAAAACTGTTTTTT. Its protein is CASSFGGLTDGGEKLFF. The rearrangement joins TRBV27 to TRBJ1-4; D is possibly TRBD1 (6 bases). The germline V gene encodes CDR1 MNHEY and CDR2 SMNVEV (reference sequence). V lost 3 bases and J lost 8, with 22 bases in between. CDR3 size: 17 residues.

This clonotype showed up many times. The J gene is TRBJ2-2, the V gene TRBV28; possibly TRBD1 for D (6 bases). Trimming pared 5 bases from V and 3 bases from J, leaving 13 bases between. The CDR3 loop spans 15 amino acids. The germline V gene has CDR1 MDHEN and CDR2 SYDVKM. CDR3 sequence (DNA): TGTGCCAGCAGTGCATGGGGGCAGCACACCGGGGAGCTGTTTTTT. Its translation is CASSAWGQHTGELFF.

With regard to this clonotype: Given a much more abundant clone one base away, this may be a read error. This chain links TRBV28 with TRBJ2-7; D may be TRBD1 or TRBD2 (5 bases each). The CDR3 has 13 residues. The V and J ends lost 3 bases and 6 bases respectively, with 12 bases between them. Germline V CDR1 and CDR2: MDHEN, SYDVKM. CDR3 sequence (DNA): TGTGCCAGCAGTTTTGGGTTCGGGGCCGAGCAGTACTTC. It encodes CASSFGFGAEQYF.

This clonotype was recorded many times. The chain employs TRBV10-3 and TRBJ2-7; 13 bases are shared with TRBD2. The V segment lost 0 bases and the J segment 7 bases; nucleotides outside the gene matches: 3. Germline V CDR1 and CDR2: ENHRY, SYGVKD. The CDR3 totals 15 residues. This CDR3 reads CAISESRTSGGEQYF. The DNA for the CDR3 is TGTGCCATCAGTGAGTCCCGGACTAGCGGGGGTGAGCAGTACTTC.

In this sample, this clonotype turned up many times. The J gene is TRBJ1-1, the V gene TRBV5-1; 7 bases agree with TRBD1. The J segment lost 0 bases and the V segment lost 0 bases, leaving 5 bases of the junction unmatched. The CDR3 is made up of 16 amino acids. Germline CDR1 SGHRS, CDR2 YFSETQ. The CDR3: CASSLVPRGMNTEAFF. CDR3 DNA: TGCGCCAGCAGCTTGGTCCCCAGGGGGATGAACACTGAAGCTTTCTTT.

This clonotype was seen many times. The chain combines TRBV24-1 with TRBJ2-1; D is unclear. This CDR3 contains 11 residues. The V gene's germline CDR1 is KGHDR and CDR2 SFDVKD. The V end was cut by 9 bases, the J end by 2 bases, with 4 bases between. CDR3 DNA: TGTGCCACCTTCCCCTACAATGAGCAGTTCTTC. Translated, it gives CATFPYNEQFF.

Concerning this clonotype itself: This may be a read error: a much more frequent sequence differs by one nucleotide. The rearrangement joins TRBV14 to TRBJ2-1, with a weak D call TRBD1 (6 bases). Trimming left V 4 bases short and J 6 bases short, with 10 bases between. Germline CDR1 reads SGHDN; CDR2 reads FVKESK. The CDR3 contains 13 residues. The CDR3 sequence is CASSPGTRNEQFF. DNA for the CDR3: TGTGCCAGCAGCCCCGGGACACGCAATGAGCAGTTCTTC.

The chain uses TRBV2 and TRBJ1-1; 9 bases match TRBD1. This CDR3 is built from 15 residues. V trimming: 9 bases; J trimming: 0 bases; junction bases outside the gene matches: 8. Germline V gene data show CDR1 as SNHLY and CDR2 as FYNNEI. The CDR3 reads CASPGQGTVNTEAFF. CDR3 in DNA: TGTGCCAGTCCGGGACAGGGAACAGTGAACACTGAAGCTTTCTTT.